This is a list of T cell receptor beta chains from one sample in a study of blood T cell repertoires in COVID-19. Measured with immunoSEQ multiplex PCR; TCRdb has only the in-frame clones, and not every one. This repertoire shows 100,000 to 150,000 clones, around 81% found once; its top ten account for roughly 9.7%. The source material was peripheral blood. The receptors originated from a man aged 40-49 years with active or convalescent COVID-19. CDR3s include the opening cysteine and the closing phenylalanine or tryptophan. The order of the fields is J gene, clone size, D gene, V gene, CDR3 protein, CDR3 DNA. A D gene is named only where the DNA matches it firmly. A clone size is listed for some rows: how often the clone was seen (once, few, many), or a class if it is expanded.

>TRBJ1-2|-|TRBD1|TRBV6-5
CASSYTTGGRYGYTF
TGTGCCAGCAGTTACACTACAGGGGGCAGGTATGGCTACACCTTC
>TRBJ1-2|-|TRBD1|TRBV7-2
CASSGDRGGYTF
TGTGCCAGCAGCGGGGACAGGGGGGGCTACACCTTC
>TRBJ1-1|few|-|TRBV4-1
CASSSRGVAFF
TGCGCCAGCAGCTCCCGCGGGGTAGCTTTCTTT
>TRBJ2-2|-|-|TRBV3-1/TRBV3-2
CASSYRVSTGELFF
TGTGCCAGCAGCTACAGGGTAAGCACCGGGGAGCTGTTTTTT
>TRBJ1-6|-|-|TRBV5-1
CASSLDAETNSPLHF
TGCGCCAGCAGCTTGGACGCGGAGACGAATTCACCCCTCCACTTT
>TRBJ2-3|once|TRBD2|TRBV3-1/TRBV3-2
CASSRSGGADTQYF
TGTGCCAGCAGCCGGAGCGGGGGGGCAGATACGCAGTATTTT
>TRBJ1-1|-|TRBD1|TRBV6-6
CASSYGTGRSAEAFF
TGTGCCAGCAGTTACGGGACAGGGAGAAGCGCTGAAGCTTTCTTT
>TRBJ1-1|-|-|TRBV7-8
CASSLTHKDTEAFF
TGTGCCAGCAGCCTGACACACAAGGACACTGAAGCTTTCTTT
>TRBJ2-7|-|-|TRBV30
CAWGGGVEQYF
TGTGCCTGGGGGGGCGGGGTCGAGCAGTACTTC
>TRBJ1-1|-|-|TRBV6-5
CASSYGRWGGTEAFF
TGTGCCAGCAGTTACGGACGATGGGGAGGCACTGAAGCTTTCTTT
>TRBJ2-2|-|TRBD2|TRBV11-2
CASSPRPPAGGNTGELFF
TGTGCCAGCAGCCCGAGGCCTCCAGCGGGGGGAAATACCGGGGAGCTGTTTTTT
>TRBJ1-1|once|TRBD1|TRBV2
CASLQGATEAFF
TGTGCCAGCCTACAGGGGGCTACTGAAGCTTTCTTT
>TRBJ1-1|once|-|TRBV6-5
CASSYPGNTEAFF
TGTGCCAGCAGTTACCCCGGGAACACTGAAGCTTTCTTT
>TRBJ2-1|once|-|TRBV20-1
CSARREGEQFF
TGCAGTGCTAGAAGAGAGGGTGAGCAGTTCTTC
>TRBJ1-4|-|-|TRBV7-2
CASRGGGTVNEKLFF
TGTGCCAGCAGAGGGGGAGGGACGGTAAATGAAAAACTGTTTTTT
>TRBJ2-3|-|TRBD2|TRBV15
CATSRGSGGSTDTQYF
TGTGCCACCAGCAGGGGTAGCGGGGGAAGCACAGATACGCAGTATTTT
>TRBJ1-5|-|-|TRBV2
CASTELYSNQPQHF
TGTGCCAGCACCGAACTTTATAGCAATCAGCCCCAGCATTTT
>TRBJ1-2|-|-|TRBV6-1
CASSEEAGANGYTF
TGTGCCAGCAGTGAAGAGGCAGGGGCAAATGGCTACACCTTC
>TRBJ2-6|-|-|TRBV5-1
CASSLETRSSGANVLTF
TGCGCCAGCAGCTTGGAAACCCGGAGCTCTGGGGCCAACGTCCTGACTTTC
>TRBJ2-3|-|-|TRBV4-1
CASSQETNGKSTDTQYF
TGCGCCAGCAGCCAAGAGACTAACGGTAAAAGCACAGATACGCAGTATTTT
>TRBJ1-1|-|-|TRBV2
CASSLFRVGAEAFF
TGTGCCAGCAGCCTGTTCAGGGTTGGGGCTGAAGCTTTCTTT
>TRBJ2-1|-|TRBD2|TRBV7-6
CASSFGLAGGYNEQFF
TGTGCCAGCAGCTTCGGACTAGCGGGGGGTTACAATGAGCAGTTCTTC
>TRBJ2-1|-|TRBD1|TRBV28
CASSLSGTGGHEQFF
TGTGCCAGCAGTTTATCGGGGACAGGGGGACATGAGCAGTTCTTC
>TRBJ2-5|-|TRBD2|TRBV13
CASSLMGLAEETQYF
TGTGCCAGCAGCTTAATGGGACTAGCGGAAGAGACCCAGTACTTC
>TRBJ2-1|-|-|TRBV10-1
CASGGASYNEQFF
TGCGCCAGCGGGGGGGCCTCCTACAATGAGCAGTTCTTC
>TRBJ1-1|few|-|TRBV7-2
CASSLVGAAEAFF
TGTGCCAGCAGCTTAGTGGGGGCGGCTGAAGCTTTCTTT
>TRBJ1-3|few|-|TRBV3-1/TRBV3-2
CASSQERGSGNTIYF
TGTGCCAGCAGCCAAGAACGCGGTTCTGGAAACACCATATATTTT
>TRBJ2-1|-|TRBD1|TRBV24-1
CATSVGTGGSNEQFF
TGTGCCACCAGTGTTGGGACAGGGGGTAGTAATGAGCAGTTCTTC
>TRBJ1-6|-|-|TRBV4-3
CASSQDGPRASPLHF
TGCGCCAGCAGCCAAGATGGCCCCAGGGCTTCACCCCTCCACTTT
>TRBJ1-2|-|-|TRBV6-2/TRBV6-3
CASSPGRVGGYTF
TGTGCCAGCAGCCCTGGCAGGGTAGGAGGCTACACCTTC
>TRBJ2-5|-|-|TRBV9
CASSVGLRGQETQYF
TGTGCCAGCAGCGTAGGGCTCCGGGGCCAAGAGACCCAGTACTTC
>TRBJ2-3|-|TRBD2|TRBV4-3
CASSPGVRGGPDTQYF
TGCGCCAGCAGCCCGGGTGTTCGGGGGGGGCCAGATACGCAGTATTTT
>TRBJ1-2|-|-|TRBV2
CASSEPGNQGPNYGYTF
TGTGCCAGCAGTGAACCAGGAAATCAGGGTCCCAACTATGGCTACACCTTC
>TRBJ1-4|few|TRBD1|TRBV25-1
CASMDRNEKLFF
TGTGCCAGCATGGACAGGAATGAAAAACTGTTTTTT
>TRBJ1-3|-|TRBD1|TRBV5-1
CASSFKPQGNGNTIYF
TGCGCCAGCAGCTTCAAACCACAGGGGAACGGAAACACCATATATTTT
>TRBJ2-3|-|TRBD1|TRBV5-1
CASSSGGQGALSTDTQYF
TGCGCCAGCAGCTCTGGGGGACAGGGGGCGCTAAGCACAGATACGCAGTATTTT
>TRBJ1-1|-|TRBD1|TRBV7-9
CASRRGQGASDTEAFF
TGTGCCAGCAGGAGGGGACAGGGGGCGTCTGACACTGAAGCTTTCTTT
>TRBJ2-3|-|TRBD2|TRBV28
CASSSGGTQYF
TGTGCCAGCAGTTCGGGAGGTACGCAGTATTTT
>TRBJ1-4|-|-|TRBV13
CASSLSDNPTNEKLFF
TGTGCCAGCAGCTTATCCGACAACCCAACTAATGAAAAACTGTTTTTT
>TRBJ2-7|-|TRBD1|TRBV20-1
CSASGTGQGSYEQYF
TGCAGTGCTAGTGGGACGGGACAGGGATCCTACGAGCAGTACTTC
>TRBJ1-1|-|-|TRBV5-6
CASSLARFMNTEAFF
TGTGCCAGCAGCTTGGCTCGGTTCATGAACACTGAAGCTTTCTTT
>TRBJ1-4|-|TRBD1|TRBV11-2
CASTGQAATNEKLFF
TGTGCCAGCACCGGACAGGCTGCAACTAATGAAAAACTGTTTTTT
>TRBJ1-5|-|-|TRBV2
CASSQDRLSNQPQHF
TGTGCCAGCAGCCAAGACAGACTTAGCAATCAGCCCCAGCATTTT
>TRBJ2-1|-|TRBD2|TRBV7-9
CASSLAGGGRYNEQFF
TGTGCCAGCAGCTTAGCTGGCGGGGGGCGTTACAATGAGCAGTTCTTC
>TRBJ1-6|few|TRBD1|TRBV7-8
CASSRGGETGGQPLHF
TGTGCCAGCAGCCGAGGGGGAGAGACAGGGGGCCAGCCCCTCCACTTT
>TRBJ2-2|-|TRBD2|TRBV9
CASSARSGGGNTGELFF
TGTGCCAGCAGCGCCCGTAGCGGGGGGGGAAACACCGGGGAGCTGTTTTTT
>TRBJ2-1|-|-|TRBV12-5
CASGLRGGVAYNEQFF
TGTGCTAGTGGTCTTAGAGGAGGGGTCGCCTACAATGAGCAGTTCTTC
>TRBJ1-1|-|-|TRBV15
CATSPGGLNTEAFF
TGTGCCACCAGCCCGGGTGGGTTGAACACTGAAGCTTTCTTT
>TRBJ2-7|-|-|TRBV7-2
CASSSSTGISYEQYF
TGTGCCAGCAGCTCCTCCACAGGGATCTCCTACGAGCAGTACTTC